The present T cell receptor (beta chain) was sequenced within a study of blood T cell repertoires in COVID-19. The CDR3 contains 15 residues. Looked up from germline, CDR1 is MDHEN and CDR2 is SYDVKM. J was trimmed by 3 bases and V by 10 bases; bases with no gene match: 10. Methods used by the authors: Reference gene primer amplification yielded estimated nucleated cell counts. Using immunoSEQ multiplex PCR, the repertoire was profiled, and TCRdb retains in-frame clones only, with some absent. That table supplies the V and J calls and clone size; D and trimming were determined from the DNA. The table records approximately 280,000 clones, approximately 91% of them present only once.

Sequenced input: peripheral blood. This chain uses TRBV28 with TRBJ2-5; 11 nucleotides agree with TRBD2. This sequence was found in an older woman with acute or convalescent COVID-19. CDR3: CATSGTSGTKETQYF. As DNA, the CDR3 is TGTGCCACATCCGGGACTAGCGGTACTAAAGAGACCCAGTACTTC.